These 3 T cell receptor beta chains were sequenced from one sample in a study of T cell responses to AZD1222 COVID-19 vaccine (dated by TCRdb to the early 2020s). Interpreted using the paper, the time point label stands for: baseline before first vaccination. Library preparation was by the immunoSEQ multiplex PCR assay. Sourced from immuneACCESS, this table was stored by TCRdb with only in-frame sequences that have V and J called. A share of the clones is absent; for the studies checked, an unresolved V gene accounts for under half, and the remainder has no known explanation. This sample lists about 130,000 clones; about 87% were detected once. About 4.7% of the sample is taken by the ten largest. The sequences come from peripheral blood, collected on day 0 of AZD1222 vaccination. Receptors were obtained from an adult in good health.

For this clone: Other DNA sequences from this sample encode an identical CDR3 as well. The V and J genes are TRBV4-1 and TRBJ1-1, with D possibly TRBD1 on 5 matching bases. Trimming removed 1 base at V and 2 bases at J, with 8 bases between. The CDR3 is 14 amino acids. Germline CDR1 MGHRA, CDR2 YSYEKL. The CDR3 is CASSQVTGNTEAFF. CDR3 sequence (DNA): TGCGCCAGCAGCCAAGTAACAGGTAACACTGAAGCTTTCTTT.

This CDR3 is CASSVQHREQFF. The CDR3 DNA sequence: TGTGCCAGCAGTGTACAGCATCGGGAGCAGTTCTTC. This rearrangement joins TRBV12-3 or TRBV12-4 to TRBJ2-1; no reliable D call. V was clipped by 5 bases and J by 10 bases, with 12 bases between them. The CDR3 loop spans 12 amino acids.

V is TRBV28 and J is TRBJ2-2, with 9 bases fitting TRBD1. Germline CDR1 is MDHEN and CDR2 is SYDVKM. V was clipped by 6 bases and J by 4 bases; unmatched bases: 9. The CDR3 extends over 16 amino acids. The CDR3 region has the DNA TGTGCCAGCAGCGTTACAGGGGGCGTACGCACCGGGGAGCTGTTTTTT. Translated, it gives CASSVTGGVRTGELFF. Complete variable domain (other parts from reference TRBV28 and TRBJ2-2): DVKVTQSSRYLVKRTGEKVFLECVQDMDHENMFWYRQDPGLGLRLIYFSYDVKMKEKGDIPEGYSVSREKKERFSLILESASTNQTSMYLCASSVTGGVRTGELFFGEGSRLTVL.